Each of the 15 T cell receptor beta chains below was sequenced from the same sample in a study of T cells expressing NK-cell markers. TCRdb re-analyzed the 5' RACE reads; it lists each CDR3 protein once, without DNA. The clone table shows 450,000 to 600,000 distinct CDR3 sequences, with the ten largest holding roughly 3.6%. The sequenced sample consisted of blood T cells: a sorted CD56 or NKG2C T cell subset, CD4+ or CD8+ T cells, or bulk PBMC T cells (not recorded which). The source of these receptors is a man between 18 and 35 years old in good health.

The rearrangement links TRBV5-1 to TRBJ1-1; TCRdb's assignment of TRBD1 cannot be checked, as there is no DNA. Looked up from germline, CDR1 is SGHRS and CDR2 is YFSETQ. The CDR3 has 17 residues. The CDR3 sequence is CASSFFSPGQGNTEAFF.

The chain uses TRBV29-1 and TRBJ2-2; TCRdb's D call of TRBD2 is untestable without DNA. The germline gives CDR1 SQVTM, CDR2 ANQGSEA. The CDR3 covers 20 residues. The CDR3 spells CSAALVGTSGPKANTGELFF.

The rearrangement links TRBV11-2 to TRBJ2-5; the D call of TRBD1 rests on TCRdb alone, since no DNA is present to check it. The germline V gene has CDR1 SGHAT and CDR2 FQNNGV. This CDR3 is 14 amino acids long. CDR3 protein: CASSQATPPQTQYF. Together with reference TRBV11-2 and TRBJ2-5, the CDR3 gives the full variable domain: EAGVAQSPRYKIIEKRQSVAFWCNPISGHATLYWYQQILGQGPKLLIQFQNNGVVDDSQLPKDRFSAERLKGVDSTLKIQPAKLEDSAVYLCASSQATPPQTQYFGPGTRLLVL.

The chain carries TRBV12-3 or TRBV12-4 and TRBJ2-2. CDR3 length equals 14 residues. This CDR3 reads CASSSLLVHGELFF.

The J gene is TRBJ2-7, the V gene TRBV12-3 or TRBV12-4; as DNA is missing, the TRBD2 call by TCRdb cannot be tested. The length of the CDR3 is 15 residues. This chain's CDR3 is CASSLTSGSFYEQYF.

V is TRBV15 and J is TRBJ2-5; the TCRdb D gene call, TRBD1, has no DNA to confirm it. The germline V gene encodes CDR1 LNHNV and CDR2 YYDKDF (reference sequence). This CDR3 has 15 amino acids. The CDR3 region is CATSQSGTEEETQYF.

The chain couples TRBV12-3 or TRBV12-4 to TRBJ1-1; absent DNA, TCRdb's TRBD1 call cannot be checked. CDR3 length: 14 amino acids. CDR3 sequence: CASSFVTENTEAFF.

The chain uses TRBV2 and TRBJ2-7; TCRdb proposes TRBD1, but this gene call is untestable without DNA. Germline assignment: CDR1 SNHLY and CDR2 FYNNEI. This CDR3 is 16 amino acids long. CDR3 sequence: CASSELGQGISYEQYF. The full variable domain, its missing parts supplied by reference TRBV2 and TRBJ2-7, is EPEVTQTPSHQVTQMGQEVILRCVPISNHLYFYWYRQILGQKVEFLVSFYNNEISEKSEIFDDQFSVERPDGSNFTLKIRSTKLEDSAMYFCASSELGQGISYEQYFGPGTRLTVT.

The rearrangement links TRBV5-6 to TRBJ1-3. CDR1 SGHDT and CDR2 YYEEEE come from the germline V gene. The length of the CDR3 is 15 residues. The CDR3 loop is CASSLGSLGGNTIYF.

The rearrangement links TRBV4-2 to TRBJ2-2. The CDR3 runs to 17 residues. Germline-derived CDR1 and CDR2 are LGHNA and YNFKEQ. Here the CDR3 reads CASSQDLSAGNTGELFF.

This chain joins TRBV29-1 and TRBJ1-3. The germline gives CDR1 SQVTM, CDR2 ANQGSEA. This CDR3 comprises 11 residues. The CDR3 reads CSVAQGNTIYF. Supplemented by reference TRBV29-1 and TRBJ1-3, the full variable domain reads SAVISQKPSRDICQRGTSLTIQCQVDSQVTMMFWYRQQPGQSLTLIATANQGSEATYESGFVIDKFPISRPNLTFSTLTVSNMSPEDSSIYLCSVAQGNTIYFGEGSWLTVV.

CDR3: CASSILAGGLTGELFF. V is TRBV27 and J is TRBJ2-2; the D call from TCRdb, TRBD2, cannot be confirmed without DNA. The germline CDR1 and CDR2 sequences are MNHEY and SMNVEV (reference sequence). CDR3 length equals 16 residues.

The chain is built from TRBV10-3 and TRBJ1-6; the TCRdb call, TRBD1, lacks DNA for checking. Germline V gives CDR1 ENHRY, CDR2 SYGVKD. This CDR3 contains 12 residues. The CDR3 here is CAVRQGDSPLHF.

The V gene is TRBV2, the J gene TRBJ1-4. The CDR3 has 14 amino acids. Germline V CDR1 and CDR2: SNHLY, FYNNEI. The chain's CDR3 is CASSRAEINEKLFF.

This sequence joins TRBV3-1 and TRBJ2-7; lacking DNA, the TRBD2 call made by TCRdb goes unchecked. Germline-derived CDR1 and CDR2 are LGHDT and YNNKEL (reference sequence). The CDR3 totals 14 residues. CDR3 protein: CASSDNSGTYEQYF.